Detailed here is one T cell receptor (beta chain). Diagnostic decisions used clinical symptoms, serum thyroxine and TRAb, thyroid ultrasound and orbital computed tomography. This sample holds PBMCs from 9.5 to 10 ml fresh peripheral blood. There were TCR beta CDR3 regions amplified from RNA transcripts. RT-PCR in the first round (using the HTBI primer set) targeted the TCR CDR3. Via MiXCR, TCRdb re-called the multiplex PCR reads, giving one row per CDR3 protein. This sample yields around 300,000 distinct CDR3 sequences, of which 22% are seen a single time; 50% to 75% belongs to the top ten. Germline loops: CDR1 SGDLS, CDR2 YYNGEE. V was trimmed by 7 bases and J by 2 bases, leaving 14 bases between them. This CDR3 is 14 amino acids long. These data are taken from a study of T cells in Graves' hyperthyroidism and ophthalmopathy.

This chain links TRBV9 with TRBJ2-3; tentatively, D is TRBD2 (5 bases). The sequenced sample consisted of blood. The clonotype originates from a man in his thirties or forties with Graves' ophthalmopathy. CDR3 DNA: TGTGCCAGCGGGCGGAGGCCCGACACAGATACGCAGTATTTT. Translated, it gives CASGRRPDTDTQYF.